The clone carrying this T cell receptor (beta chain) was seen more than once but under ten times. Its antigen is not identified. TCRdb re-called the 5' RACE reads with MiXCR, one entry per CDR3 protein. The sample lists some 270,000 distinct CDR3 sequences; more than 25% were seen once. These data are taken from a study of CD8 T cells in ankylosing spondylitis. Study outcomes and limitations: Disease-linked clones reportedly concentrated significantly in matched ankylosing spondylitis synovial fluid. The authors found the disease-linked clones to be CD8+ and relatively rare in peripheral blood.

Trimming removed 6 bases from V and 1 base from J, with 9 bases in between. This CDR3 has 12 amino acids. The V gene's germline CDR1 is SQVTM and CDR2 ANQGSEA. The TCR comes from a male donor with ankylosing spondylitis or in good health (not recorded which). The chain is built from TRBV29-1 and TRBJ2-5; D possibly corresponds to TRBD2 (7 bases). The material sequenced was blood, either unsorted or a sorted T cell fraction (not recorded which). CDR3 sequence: CSVGGAQETQYF. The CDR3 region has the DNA TGCAGCGTGGGGGGGGCCCAAGAGACCCAGTACTTC.